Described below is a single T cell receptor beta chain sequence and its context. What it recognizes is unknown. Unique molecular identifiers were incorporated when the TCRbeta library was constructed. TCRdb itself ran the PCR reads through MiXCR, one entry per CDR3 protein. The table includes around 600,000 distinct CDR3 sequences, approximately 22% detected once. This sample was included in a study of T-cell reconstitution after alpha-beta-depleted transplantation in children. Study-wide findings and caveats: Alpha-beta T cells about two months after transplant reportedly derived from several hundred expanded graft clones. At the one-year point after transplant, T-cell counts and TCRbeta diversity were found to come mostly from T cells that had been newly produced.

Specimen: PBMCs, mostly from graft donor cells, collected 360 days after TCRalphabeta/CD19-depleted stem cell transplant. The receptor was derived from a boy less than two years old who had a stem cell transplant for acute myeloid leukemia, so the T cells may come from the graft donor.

Here the CDR3 DNA reads TGTGCCAGCAGCCCCGAATACACAGATACGCAGTATTTT. It codes for CASSPEYTDTQYF. This chain joins TRBV7-3 and TRBJ2-3; D is undetermined. Germline lookup yields CDR1 SGHTA and CDR2 FQGTGA. This CDR3 has 13 residues. V was clipped by 5 bases and J by 2 bases, with 8 bases between them.